What follows are 4 T cell receptor beta chains derived from one specimen sequenced in a study of cytomegalovirus exposure and HLA in healthy donors. Amplification used 60 Vbeta primers and 13 Jbeta primers. Profiling relied on immunoSEQ multiplex PCR, and the TCRdb table lists in-frame clones only, not all of them. Counted here are approximately 150,000 clones, 66% occurring once; the ten biggest clones make up roughly 6%. Material for sequencing was PBMCs. The receptors here all came from a woman aged 55-70 years in good health and CMV-seronegative.

This sequence joins TRBV25-1 and TRBJ1-2, with 7 bases identical to TRBD1. Germline CDR1 reads MGHDK; CDR2 reads SYGVNS. V was pared by 8 bases and J by 7 bases, with 10 bases of the junction left unmatched. This CDR3 is built from 13 residues. The CDR3 region has the DNA TGTGCCAGCGGCCCTACAGGGGACTCTGGCTACACCTTC. It specifies CASGPTGDSGYTF.

This chain joins TRBV7-9 and TRBJ2-5, with 8 bases aligning to TRBD1. V dropped 4 bases and J dropped 4; count of bases not matched to a gene: 11. The CDR3 has 16 amino acids. CDR1 and CDR2 (germline): SEHNR, FQNEAQ (reference sequence). CDR3 residues: CASSSRTGRVGETQYF. The CDR3 bases are TGTGCCAGCAGCTCACGGACAGGGCGGGTTGGAGAGACCCAGTACTTC. The full variable domain, rest sourced from reference TRBV7-9 and TRBJ2-5, is DTGVSQNPRHKITKRGQNVTFRCDPISEHNRLYWYRQTLGQGPEFLTYFQNEAQLEKSRLLSDRFSAERPKGSFSTLEIQRTEQGDSAMYLCASSSRTGRVGETQYFGPGTRLLVL.

The gene calls are TRBV28 and TRBJ1-2; the D gene is possibly TRBD1 (6 bases). Germline-derived CDR1 and CDR2 are MDHEN and SYDVKM. With 4 bases removed from V and 5 bases from J, the gap between germline ends came to 8 bases. The CDR3 is 12 amino acids. The CDR3, as DNA: TGTGCCAGCAGTTCGCAGGGGTATGGCTACACCTTC. Amino acids: CASSSQGYGYTF.

This clone was recorded a few times. CDR3 nucleotide sequence: TGTGCCAGCAGTCGCGGGGGGGCCCCCCCCTACAATGAGCAGTTCTTC. Protein product: CASSRGGAPPYNEQFF. The V and J genes are TRBV2 and TRBJ2-1; 9 bases line up with TRBD2. The CDR3 length is 16 residues. The germline CDR1 and CDR2 sequences are SNHLY and FYNNEI. V shed 5 bases and J 2 bases; nucleotides not matched to a gene: 7.